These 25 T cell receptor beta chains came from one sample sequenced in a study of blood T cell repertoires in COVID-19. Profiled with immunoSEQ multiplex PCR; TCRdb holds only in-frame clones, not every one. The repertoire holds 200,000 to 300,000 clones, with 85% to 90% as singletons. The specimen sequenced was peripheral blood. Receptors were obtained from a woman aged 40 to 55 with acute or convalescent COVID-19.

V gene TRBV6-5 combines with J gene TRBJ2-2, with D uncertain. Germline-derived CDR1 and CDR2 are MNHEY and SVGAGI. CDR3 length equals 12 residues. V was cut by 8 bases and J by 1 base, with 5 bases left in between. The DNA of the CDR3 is TGTGCCAGCGAGATGAACACCGGGGAGCTGTTTTTT. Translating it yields CASEMNTGELFF.

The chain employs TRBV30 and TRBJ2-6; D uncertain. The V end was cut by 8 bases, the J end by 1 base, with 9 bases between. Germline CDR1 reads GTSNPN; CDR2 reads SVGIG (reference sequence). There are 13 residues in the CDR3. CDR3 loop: CARAGSGANVLTF. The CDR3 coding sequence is TGTGCCAGAGCAGGATCTGGGGCCAACGTCCTGACTTTC.

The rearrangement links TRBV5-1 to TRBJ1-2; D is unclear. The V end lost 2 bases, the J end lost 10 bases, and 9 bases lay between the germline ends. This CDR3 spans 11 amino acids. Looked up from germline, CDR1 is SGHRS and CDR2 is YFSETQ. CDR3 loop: CASSLMADYTF. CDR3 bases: TGCGCCAGCAGCTTAATGGCAGACTACACCTTC.

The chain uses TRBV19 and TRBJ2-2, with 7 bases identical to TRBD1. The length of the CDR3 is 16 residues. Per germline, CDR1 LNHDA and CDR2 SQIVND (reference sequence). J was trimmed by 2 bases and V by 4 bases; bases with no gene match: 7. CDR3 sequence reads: CASSKTGIHNTGELFF. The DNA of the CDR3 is TGTGCCAGTAGTAAGACAGGGATTCATAACACCGGGGAGCTGTTTTTT.

CDR3: CASSRGTGNTEAFF. Here the CDR3 DNA reads TGCGCCAGCAGCCGGGGGACAGGGAACACTGAAGCTTTCTTT. The rearrangement joins TRBV4-1 to TRBJ1-1; 8 bases fit TRBD1. The CDR3 runs 14 residues. Germline CDR1 reads MGHRA; CDR2 reads YSYEKL. Germline trimming cut 4 bases from V and 1 base from J; bases unmatched to any gene: 2.

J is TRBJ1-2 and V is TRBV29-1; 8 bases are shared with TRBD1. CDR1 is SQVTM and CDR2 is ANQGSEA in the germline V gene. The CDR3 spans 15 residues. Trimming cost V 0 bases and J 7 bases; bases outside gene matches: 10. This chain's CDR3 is CSVEDRAGQVGGYTF. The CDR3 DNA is TGCAGCGTTGAAGATCGAGCGGGACAGGTCGGTGGCTACACCTTC.

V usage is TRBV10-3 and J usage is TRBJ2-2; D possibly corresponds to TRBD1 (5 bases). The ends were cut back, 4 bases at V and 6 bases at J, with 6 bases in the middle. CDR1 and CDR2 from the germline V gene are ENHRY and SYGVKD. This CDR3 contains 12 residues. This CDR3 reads CAISAGPGELFF. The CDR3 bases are TGTGCCATCAGTGCAGGGCCCGGGGAGCTGTTTTTT.

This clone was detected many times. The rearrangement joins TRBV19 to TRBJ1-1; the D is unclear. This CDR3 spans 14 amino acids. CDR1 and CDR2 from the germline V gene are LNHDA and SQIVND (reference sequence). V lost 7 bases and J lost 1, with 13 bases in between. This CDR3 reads CASTYSRGNTEAFF. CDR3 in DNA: TGTGCCAGTACCTATAGCCGAGGGAACACTGAAGCTTTCTTT.

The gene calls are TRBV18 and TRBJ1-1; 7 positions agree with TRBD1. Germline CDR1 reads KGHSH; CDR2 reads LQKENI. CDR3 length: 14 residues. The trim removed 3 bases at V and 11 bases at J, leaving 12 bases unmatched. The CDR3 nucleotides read TGTGCCAGCTCACCCTCCGGCTCGACAGGGTGGGCTTTCTTT. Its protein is CASSPSGSTGWAFF.

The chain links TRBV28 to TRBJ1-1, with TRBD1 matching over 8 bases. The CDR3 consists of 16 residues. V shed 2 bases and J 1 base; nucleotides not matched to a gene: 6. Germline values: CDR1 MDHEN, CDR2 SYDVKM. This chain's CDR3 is CASSLAQGAGNTEAFF. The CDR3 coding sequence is TGTGCCAGCAGTTTAGCCCAGGGGGCGGGGAACACTGAAGCTTTCTTT. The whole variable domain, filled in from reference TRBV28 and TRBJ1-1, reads DVKVTQSSRYLVKRTGEKVFLECVQDMDHENMFWYRQDPGLGLRLIYFSYDVKMKEKGDIPEGYSVSREKKERFSLILESASTNQTSMYLCASSLAQGAGNTEAFFGQGTRLTVV.

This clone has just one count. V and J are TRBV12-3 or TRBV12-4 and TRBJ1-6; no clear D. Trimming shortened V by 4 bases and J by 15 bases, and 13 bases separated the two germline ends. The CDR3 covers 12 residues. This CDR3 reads CASSSVPKILHF. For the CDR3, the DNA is TGTGCCAGCAGTTCGGTCCCGAAGATCCTCCACTTT.

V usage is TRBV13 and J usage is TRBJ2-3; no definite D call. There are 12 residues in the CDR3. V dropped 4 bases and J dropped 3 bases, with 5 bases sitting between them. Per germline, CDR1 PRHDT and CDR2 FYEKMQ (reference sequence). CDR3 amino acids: CASSSQTDTQYF. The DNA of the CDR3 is TGTGCCAGCAGCTCCCAAACAGATACGCAGTATTTT.

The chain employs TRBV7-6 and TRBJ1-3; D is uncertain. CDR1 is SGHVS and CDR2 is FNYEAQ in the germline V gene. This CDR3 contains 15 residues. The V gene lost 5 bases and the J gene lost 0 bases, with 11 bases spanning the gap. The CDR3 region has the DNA TGTGCCAGCAGCCCCACCACAGACTCTGGAAACACCATATATTTT. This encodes CASSPTTDSGNTIYF.

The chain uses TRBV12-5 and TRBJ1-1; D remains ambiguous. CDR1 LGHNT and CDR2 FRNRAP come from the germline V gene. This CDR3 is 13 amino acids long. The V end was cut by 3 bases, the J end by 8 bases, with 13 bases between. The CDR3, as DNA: TGTGCTAGTGGTTTATCAGCGACGCAAGAAGCTTTCTTT. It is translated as CASGLSATQEAFF.

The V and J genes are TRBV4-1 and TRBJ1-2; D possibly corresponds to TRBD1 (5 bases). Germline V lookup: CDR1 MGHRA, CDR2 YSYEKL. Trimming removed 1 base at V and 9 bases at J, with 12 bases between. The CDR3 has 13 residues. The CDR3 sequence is CASSQVRGFSYTF. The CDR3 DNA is TGCGCCAGCAGCCAAGTTAGGGGTTTTAGCTACACCTTC.

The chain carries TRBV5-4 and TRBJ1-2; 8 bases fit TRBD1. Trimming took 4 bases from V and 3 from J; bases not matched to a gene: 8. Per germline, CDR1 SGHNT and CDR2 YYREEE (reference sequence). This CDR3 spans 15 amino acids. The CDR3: CASSIPTGGDYGYTF. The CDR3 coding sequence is TGTGCCAGCAGCATCCCCACAGGGGGTGACTATGGCTACACCTTC. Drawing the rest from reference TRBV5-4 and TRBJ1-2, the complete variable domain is ETGVTQSPTHLIKTRGQQVTLRCSSQSGHNTVSWYQQALGQGPQFIFQYYREEENGRGNFPPRFSGLQFPNYSSELNVNALELDDSALYLCASSIPTGGDYGYTFGSGTRLTVV.

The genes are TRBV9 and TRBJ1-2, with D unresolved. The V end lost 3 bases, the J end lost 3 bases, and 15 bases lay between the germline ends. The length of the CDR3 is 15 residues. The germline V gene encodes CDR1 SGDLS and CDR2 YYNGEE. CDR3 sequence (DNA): TGTGCCAGCAGCGCCCTCTCTCCGGGGTACTATGGCTACACCTTC. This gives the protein CASSALSPGYYGYTF.

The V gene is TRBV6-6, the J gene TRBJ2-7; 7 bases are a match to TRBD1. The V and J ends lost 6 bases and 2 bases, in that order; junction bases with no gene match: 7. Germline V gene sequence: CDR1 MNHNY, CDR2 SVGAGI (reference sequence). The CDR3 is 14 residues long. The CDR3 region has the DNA TGTGCCAGCAGCTCCTGGGGGACAGCCTACGAGCAGTACGTC. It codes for CASSSWGTAYEQYV.

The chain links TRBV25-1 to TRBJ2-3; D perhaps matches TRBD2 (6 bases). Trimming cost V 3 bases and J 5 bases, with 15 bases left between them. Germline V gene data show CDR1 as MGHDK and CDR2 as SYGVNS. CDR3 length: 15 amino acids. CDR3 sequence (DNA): TGTGCCAGCAGTGATGTCGGGGCGGGGCAAGATACGCAGTATTTT. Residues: CASSDVGAGQDTQYF.

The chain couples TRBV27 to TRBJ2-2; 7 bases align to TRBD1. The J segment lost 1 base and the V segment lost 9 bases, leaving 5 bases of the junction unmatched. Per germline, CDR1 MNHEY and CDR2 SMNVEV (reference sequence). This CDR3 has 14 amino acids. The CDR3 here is CASTGVGNTGELFF. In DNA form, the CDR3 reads TGTGCCAGTACAGGGGTTGGGAACACCGGGGAGCTGTTTTTT.

The CDR3 nucleotides read TGTGCCAGCAGCCAAGTTCTCAGGGGGGAGCAGTACGTC. Residues: CASSQVLRGEQYV. This chain links TRBV14 with TRBJ2-7; 7 bases agree with TRBD1. Per germline, CDR1 SGHDN and CDR2 FVKESK. The junction had 4 bases not matched to a gene; V was cut back by 1 base and J by 7 bases. The CDR3 sequence is 13 residues long.

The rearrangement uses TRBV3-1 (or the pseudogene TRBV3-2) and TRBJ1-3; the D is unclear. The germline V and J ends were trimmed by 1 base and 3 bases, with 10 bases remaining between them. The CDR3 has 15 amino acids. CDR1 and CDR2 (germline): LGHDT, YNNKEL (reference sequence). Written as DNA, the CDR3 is TGTGCCAGCAGCCAAGGAGCCGGGATTGGAAACACCATATATTTT. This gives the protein CASSQGAGIGNTIYF.

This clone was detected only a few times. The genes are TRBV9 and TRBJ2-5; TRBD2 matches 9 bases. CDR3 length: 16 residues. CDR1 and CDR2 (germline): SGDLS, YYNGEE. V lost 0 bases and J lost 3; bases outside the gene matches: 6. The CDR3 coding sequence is TGTGCCAGCAGCGTAGGGGTTAGCGGGGGTGAAGAGACCCAGTACTTC. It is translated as CASSVGVSGGEETQYF.

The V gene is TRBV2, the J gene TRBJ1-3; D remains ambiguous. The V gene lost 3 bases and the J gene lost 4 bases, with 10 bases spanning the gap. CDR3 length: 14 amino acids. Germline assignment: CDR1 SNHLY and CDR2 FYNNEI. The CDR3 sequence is CASSEGIAGNTIYF. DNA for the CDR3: TGTGCCAGCAGTGAGGGCATTGCGGGAAACACCATATATTTT.

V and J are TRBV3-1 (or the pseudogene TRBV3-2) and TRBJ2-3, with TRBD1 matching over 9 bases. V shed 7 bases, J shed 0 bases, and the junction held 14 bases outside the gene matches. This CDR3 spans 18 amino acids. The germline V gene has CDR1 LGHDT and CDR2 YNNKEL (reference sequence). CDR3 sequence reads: CASKPTGTGLESTDTQYF. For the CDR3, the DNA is TGTGCCAGCAAACCTACCGGGACAGGGCTAGAGAGCACAGATACGCAGTATTTT.